Following are 19 T cell receptor beta chains from one sample sequenced in a study of vaccination and CD4 T cells after COVID-19. Treatment denoted: roughly nine-day PBMC culture with coronavirus spike peptide pools or control peptides (ViraFEST assay). Cultured CD4+ T cell DNA underwent sequencing with the Oncomine TCR Beta short-read assay. TCRdb analysed the PCR reads with MiXCR anew, one entry per CDR3 protein. Of over 11,000 distinct CDR3 sequences listed, roughly 61% are singletons. Antigens of these TCRs are unknown. The material sequenced was CD4+ T cells from blood, cultured in vitro. These receptors were collected from a human donor who had recovered from COVID-19.

The CDR3 here is CASIKPGQINSPLHF. The CDR3 DNA reads as TGTGCCAGCATAAAGCCGGGACAGATTAATTCACCCCTCCACTTT. The chain combines TRBV28 with TRBJ1-6, with 7 bases lining up with TRBD1. The length of the CDR3 is 15 residues. Trimming at V came to 7 bases and at J to 6 bases, leaving 9 bases not matched to a gene. Germline V gene lookup returns CDR1 MDHEN and CDR2 SYDVKM.

This clonotype was counted only a few times. The V gene is TRBV7-9, the J gene TRBJ1-4, with D perhaps matching TRBD1 (6 bases). This CDR3 spans 15 amino acids. Germline V gene sequence: CDR1 SEHNR, CDR2 FQNEAQ (reference sequence). V was clipped by 5 bases and J by 3 bases, with 13 bases between them. CDR3 bases: TGTGCCAGCAGCGTCCCGGGACAATCTAATGAAAAACTGTTTTTT. Its translation: CASSVPGQSNEKLFF.

The gene calls are TRBV18 and TRBJ1-3; no clear D. CDR1 is KGHSH, CDR2 LQKENI, per germline. This CDR3 comprises 11 residues. V was cut by 6 bases and J by 4 bases, with 4 bases left in between. This CDR3 is CASSAGNTIYF. CDR3 DNA: TGTGCCAGCTCTGCAGGAAACACCATATATTTT.

J is TRBJ2-3 and V is TRBV24-1; 7 bases align to TRBD1. CDR3 length: 18 residues. Germline CDR1 reads KGHDR; CDR2 reads SFDVKD. V was pared by 2 bases and J by 4 bases, with 14 bases of the junction left unmatched. The CDR3 protein is CATSDSTPTTGTPDTQYF. The CDR3 DNA reads TGTGCCACCAGTGATTCCACCCCCACGACAGGGACCCCAGATACGCAGTATTTT.

This chain links TRBV20-1 with TRBJ1-2, with a possible D match to TRBD1 (6 bases). This CDR3 contains 12 residues. V was shortened by 6 bases and J by 8 bases, with 16 bases between the two germline ends. The germline CDR1 and CDR2 sequences are DFQATT and SNEGSKA (reference sequence). The CDR3 reads CSARRGGQGYTF. Written as DNA, the CDR3 is TGCAGTGCCCGACGGGGGGGGCAAGGCTACACCTTC.

This chain connects TRBV19 to TRBJ2-7; TRBD1 matches 7 bases. The CDR3 sequence is 15 residues long. V dropped 2 bases and J dropped 6; count of bases not matched to a gene: 10. Germline CDR1 and CDR2: LNHDA and SQIVND (reference sequence). DNA of the CDR3: TGTGCCAGTAGTATACGACAGGGTTCAATACGCGAGCAGTACTTC. Translated, it gives CASSIRQGSIREQYF.

The V call is TRBV10-1, the J call TRBJ2-1; 8 nucleotides align to TRBD1. CDR3 length: 15 residues. Germline trimming cut 0 bases from V and 4 bases from J; bases unmatched to any gene: 2. Germline CDR1 is WNHNN and CDR2 is SYGVQD (reference sequence). CDR3: CASSESGQVYNEQFF. The CDR3 DNA sequence: TGCGCCAGCAGTGAGTCGGGACAGGTTTACAATGAGCAGTTCTTC.

This clonotype was seen a handful of times. V gene TRBV20-1 combines with J gene TRBJ2-7; D uncertain. In germline, CDR1 is DFQATT, CDR2 SNEGSKA (reference sequence). V was pared by 2 bases and J by 4 bases, with 6 bases between. The CDR3 has 11 amino acids. CDR3 in DNA: TGCAGTGCTAGACCACAGTACGAGCAGTACTTC. This translates into CSARPQYEQYF.

The chain uses TRBV10-2 and TRBJ2-1; 12 nucleotides match TRBD1. This CDR3 is built from 14 residues. Germline values: CDR1 WSHSY, CDR2 SAAADI. Trimming cost V 8 bases and J 5 bases; bases outside gene matches: 4. The CDR3 is CASGDRGHNNEQFF. CDR3 in DNA: TGCGCCAGCGGGGACAGGGGGCATAACAATGAGCAGTTCTTC.

V gene TRBV7-9 combines with J gene TRBJ2-3; D might be TRBD2 (6 bases). The CDR3 consists of 18 residues. V was shortened by 6 bases and J by 3 bases, with 25 bases between the two germline ends. Per the germline V gene, CDR1 is SEHNR and CDR2 is FQNEAQ (reference sequence). The CDR3 nucleotides read TGTGCCAGCAGTTCCTATAGCTTCAGGGCGGGACCAACAGATACGCAGTATTTT. Protein product: CASSSYSFRAGPTDTQYF.

This clonotype was observed a handful of times. The chain joins TRBV7-2 to TRBJ2-5; 10 bases are shared with TRBD2. V gave up 1 base and J gave up 4 bases; unmatched junction bases: 3. CDR3 size: 15 residues. Germline values: CDR1 SGHTA, CDR2 FQGNSA. This CDR3 reads CASSLGLAGAETQYF. DNA for the CDR3: TGTGCCAGCAGCTTAGGACTAGCGGGTGCAGAGACCCAGTACTTC.

This clonotype occurred a few times. This chain links TRBV27 with TRBJ1-6; 10 nucleotides match TRBD1. CDR3 size: 15 residues. Germline assignment: CDR1 MNHEY and CDR2 SMNVEV (reference sequence). The V segment lost 2 bases and the J segment 8 bases; nucleotides outside the gene matches: 3. CDR3 in DNA: TGTGCCAGCAGTTTAGGGACAGGGGAGTATTCACCCCTCCACTTT. This translates into CASSLGTGEYSPLHF.

This chain uses TRBV9 with TRBJ2-3, with 8 bases that match TRBD2. This CDR3 is 16 amino acids long. CDR1 and CDR2 (germline): SGDLS, YYNGEE. With 3 bases clipped from V and 3 bases from J, the junction kept 9 bases outside the gene matches. For the CDR3, the DNA is TGTGCCAGCAGCGGGAAGCGGGGGTTGATTACAGATACGCAGTATTTT. Translated, it gives CASSGKRGLITDTQYF.

This clonotype was recorded a few times. The rearrangement joins TRBV18 to TRBJ1-1, with D unresolved. The CDR3 loop spans 11 amino acids. The germline CDR1 and CDR2 sequences are KGHSH and LQKENI. V lost 6 bases, J lost 8 bases, and 10 bases lay in between. In DNA, the CDR3 is TGTGCCAGCTCCCTTATGCGGGAAGCTTTCTTT. This gives the protein CASSLMREAFF.

The chain carries TRBV7-9 and TRBJ1-3; no reliable D call. Germline V lookup: CDR1 SEHNR, CDR2 FQNEAQ (reference sequence). Trimming took 1 base from V and 0 from J, leaving 7 bases between them. There are 15 residues in the CDR3. CDR3 nucleotide sequence: TGTGCCAGCAGCTTAGGGAGTAACTCTGGAAACACCATATATTTT. This codes for CASSLGSNSGNTIYF.

The rearrangement links TRBV29-1 to TRBJ2-2; D call uncertain. Germline lookup yields CDR1 SQVTM and CDR2 ANQGSEA. The CDR3 consists of 13 residues. V shed 3 bases and J shed 7 bases, with 12 bases lying between them. This chain's CDR3 is CSVDLGLDGELFF. The DNA for the CDR3 is TGCAGCGTTGACTTAGGGTTGGACGGGGAGCTGTTTTTT.

This chain joins TRBV20-1 and TRBJ1-4; tentative D call: TRBD1 (6 bases). CDR1 and CDR2 (germline): DFQATT, SNEGSKA (reference sequence). The length of the CDR3 is 13 residues. The ends were cut back, 4 bases at V and 5 bases at J, with 11 bases in the middle. The CDR3 here is CSATHGQNEKLFF. The CDR3 DNA follows: TGCAGTGCTACCCACGGACAGAATGAAAAACTGTTTTTT.

The rearrangement uses TRBV24-1 and TRBJ2-3; D gene unclear. V shed 3 bases and J shed 1 base, with 13 bases lying between them. Germline V gives CDR1 KGHDR, CDR2 SFDVKD. The CDR3 is 16 residues long. In DNA, the CDR3 is TGTGCCACCAGTGATCCAGGCGCTAGGGGCACAGATACGCAGTATTTT. Translation: CATSDPGARGTDTQYF.

This chain links TRBV7-9 with TRBJ1-1, with 9 bases fitting TRBD1. The CDR3 contains 14 residues. V dropped 5 bases and J dropped 9; count of bases not matched to a gene: 10. The germline V gene encodes CDR1 SEHNR and CDR2 FQNEAQ (reference sequence). The CDR3 DNA reads TGTGCCAGCAGCCTGGGACAGGGCCGTACAAAAGCTTTCTTT. This gives the protein CASSLGQGRTKAFF.